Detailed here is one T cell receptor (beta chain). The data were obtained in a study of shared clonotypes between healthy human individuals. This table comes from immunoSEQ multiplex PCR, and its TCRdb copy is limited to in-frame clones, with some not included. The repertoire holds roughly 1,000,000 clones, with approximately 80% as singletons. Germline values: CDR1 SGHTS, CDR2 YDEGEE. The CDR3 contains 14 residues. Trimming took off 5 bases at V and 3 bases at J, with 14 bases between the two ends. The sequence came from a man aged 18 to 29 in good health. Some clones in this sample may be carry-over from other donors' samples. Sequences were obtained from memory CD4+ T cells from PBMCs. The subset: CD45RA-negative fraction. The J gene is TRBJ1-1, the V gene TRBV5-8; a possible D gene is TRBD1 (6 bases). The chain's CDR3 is CASRRRGGDTEAFF. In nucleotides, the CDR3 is TGTGCCAGCAGACGAAGGGGGGGGGACACTGAAGCTTTCTTT.